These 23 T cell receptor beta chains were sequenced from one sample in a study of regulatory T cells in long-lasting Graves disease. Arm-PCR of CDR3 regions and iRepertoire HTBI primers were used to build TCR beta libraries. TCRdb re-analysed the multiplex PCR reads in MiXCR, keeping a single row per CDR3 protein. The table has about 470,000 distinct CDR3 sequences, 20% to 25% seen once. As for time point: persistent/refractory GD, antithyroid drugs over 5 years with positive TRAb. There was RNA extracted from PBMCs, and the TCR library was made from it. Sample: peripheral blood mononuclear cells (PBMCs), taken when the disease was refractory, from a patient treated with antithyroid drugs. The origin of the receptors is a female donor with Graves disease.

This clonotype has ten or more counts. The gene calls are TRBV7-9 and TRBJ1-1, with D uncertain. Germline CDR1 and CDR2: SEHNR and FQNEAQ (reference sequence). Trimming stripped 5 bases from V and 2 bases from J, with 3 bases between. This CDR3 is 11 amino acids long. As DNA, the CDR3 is TGTGCCAGCAGCGTCAACACTGAAGCTTTCTTT. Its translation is CASSVNTEAFF. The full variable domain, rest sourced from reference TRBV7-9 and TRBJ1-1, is DTGVSQNPRHKITKRGQNVTFRCDPISEHNRLYWYRQTLGQGPEFLTYFQNEAQLEKSRLLSDRFSAERPKGSFSTLEIQRTEQGDSAMYLCASSVNTEAFFGQGTRLTVV.

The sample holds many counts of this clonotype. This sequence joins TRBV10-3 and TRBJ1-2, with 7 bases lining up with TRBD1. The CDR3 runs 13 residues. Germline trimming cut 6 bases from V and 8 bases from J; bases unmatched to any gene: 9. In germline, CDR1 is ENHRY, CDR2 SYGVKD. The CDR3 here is CAISRDRVAGYTF. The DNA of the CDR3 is TGTGCCATCAGCCGCGACAGGGTGGCCGGCTACACCTTC.

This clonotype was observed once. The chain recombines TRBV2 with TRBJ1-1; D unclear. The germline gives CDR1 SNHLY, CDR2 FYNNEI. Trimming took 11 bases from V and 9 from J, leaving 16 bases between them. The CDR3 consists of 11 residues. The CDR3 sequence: CAASRAQKAFF. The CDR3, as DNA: TGTGCCGCCAGCAGAGCCCAGAAAGCTTTCTTT.

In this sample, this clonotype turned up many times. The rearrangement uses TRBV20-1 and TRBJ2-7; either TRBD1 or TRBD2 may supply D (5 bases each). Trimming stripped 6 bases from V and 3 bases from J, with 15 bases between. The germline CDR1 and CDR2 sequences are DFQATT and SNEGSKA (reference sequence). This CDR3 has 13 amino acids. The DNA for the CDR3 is TGCAGTGCCTCACGAGGGGAGTTCTACGAGCAGTACTTC. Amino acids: CSASRGEFYEQYF.

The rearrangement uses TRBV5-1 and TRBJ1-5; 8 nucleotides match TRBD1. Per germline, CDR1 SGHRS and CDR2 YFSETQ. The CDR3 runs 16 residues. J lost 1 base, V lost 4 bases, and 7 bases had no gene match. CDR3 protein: CASSPGRQGSNQPQHF. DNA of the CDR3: TGCGCCAGCAGCCCAGGACGACAGGGGAGCAATCAGCCCCAGCATTTT. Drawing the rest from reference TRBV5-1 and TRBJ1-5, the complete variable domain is KAGVTQTPRYLIKTRGQQVTLSCSPISGHRSVSWYQQTPGQGLQFLFEYFSETQRNKGNFPGRFSGRQFSNSRSEMNVSTLELGDSALYLCASSPGRQGSNQPQHFGDGTRLSIL.

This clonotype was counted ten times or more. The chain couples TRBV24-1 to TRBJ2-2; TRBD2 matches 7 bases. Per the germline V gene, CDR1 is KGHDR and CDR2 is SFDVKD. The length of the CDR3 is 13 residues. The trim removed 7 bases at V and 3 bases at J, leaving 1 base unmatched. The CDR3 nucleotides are TGTGCCACCAGCGGGAGGTACACCGGGGAGCTGTTTTTT. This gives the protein CATSGRYTGELFF.

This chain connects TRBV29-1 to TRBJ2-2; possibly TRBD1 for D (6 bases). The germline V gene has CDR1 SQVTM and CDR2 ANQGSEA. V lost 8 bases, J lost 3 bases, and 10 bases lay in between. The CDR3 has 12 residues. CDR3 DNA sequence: TGCAGCTCTAGGACAGACACCGGGGAGCTGTTTTTT. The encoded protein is CSSRTDTGELFF.

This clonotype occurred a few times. CDR3 protein: CASTLGQTNQPQHF. The CDR3 DNA is TGTGCCAGCACCTTGGGACAGACAAATCAGCCCCAGCATTTT. The chain couples TRBV12-3 or TRBV12-4 to TRBJ1-5; 7 bases align to TRBD1. The CDR3 extends over 14 amino acids. V was clipped by 7 bases and J by 4 bases; unmatched bases: 7.

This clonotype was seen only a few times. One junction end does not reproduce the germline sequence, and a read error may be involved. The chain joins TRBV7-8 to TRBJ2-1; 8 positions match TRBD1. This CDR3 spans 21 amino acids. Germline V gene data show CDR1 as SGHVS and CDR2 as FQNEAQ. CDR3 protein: CASSRRPGQGVPPSSCNEQFF. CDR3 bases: TGTGCCAGCAGCCGCCGCCCCGGACAGGGCGTCCCCCCTAGCTCCTGCAATGAGCAGTTCTTC.

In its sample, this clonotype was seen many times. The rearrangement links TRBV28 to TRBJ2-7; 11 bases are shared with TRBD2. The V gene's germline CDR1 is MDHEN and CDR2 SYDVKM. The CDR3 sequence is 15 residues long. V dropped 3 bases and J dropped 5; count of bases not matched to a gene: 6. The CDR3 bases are TGTGCCAGCAGTTTTACTAGCGGGAGTATCGACGAGCAGTACTTC. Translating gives CASSFTSGSIDEQYF.

CDR3 sequence reads: CATSDFIPGQGAGGELFF. The CDR3, as DNA: TGTGCCACCAGTGACTTCATCCCGGGACAGGGGGCGGGCGGGGAGCTGTTTTTT. This sequence joins TRBV24-1 and TRBJ2-2; TRBD1 aligns across 12 bases. Germline V gene data show CDR1 as KGHDR and CDR2 as SFDVKD. Trimming cost V 4 bases and J 7 bases; bases outside gene matches: 12. This CDR3 is built from 18 residues.

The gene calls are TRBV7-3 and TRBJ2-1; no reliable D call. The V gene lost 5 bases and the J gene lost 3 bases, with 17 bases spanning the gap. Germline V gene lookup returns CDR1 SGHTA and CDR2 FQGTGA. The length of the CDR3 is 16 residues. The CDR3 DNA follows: TGTGCCAGCAGCCGCCGTACGGTAGACCTCTACAATGAGCAGTTCTTC. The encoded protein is CASSRRTVDLYNEQFF. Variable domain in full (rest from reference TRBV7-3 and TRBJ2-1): GAGVSQTPSNKVTEKGKYVELRCDPISGHTALYWYRQSLGQGPEFLIYFQGTGAADDSGLPNDRFFAVRPEGSVSTLKIQRTERGDSAVYLCASSRRTVDLYNEQFFGPGTRLTVL.

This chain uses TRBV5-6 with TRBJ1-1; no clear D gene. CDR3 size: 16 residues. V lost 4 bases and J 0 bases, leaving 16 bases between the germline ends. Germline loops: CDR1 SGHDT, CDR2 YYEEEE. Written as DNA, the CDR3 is TGTGCCAGCAGCCCCGAACGTCGAATGCTGAACACTGAAGCTTTCTTT. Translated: CASSPERRMLNTEAFF.

The CDR3 DNA sequence: TGTGCCAGTAGCACCCGACTAGCGGCCGTTTCCTACAATGAGCAGTTCTTC. This codes for CASSTRLAAVSYNEQFF. V is TRBV19 and J is TRBJ2-1, with 9 bases fitting TRBD2. Germline trimming cut 6 bases from V and 1 base from J; bases unmatched to any gene: 10. This CDR3 has 17 residues. In germline, CDR1 is LNHDA, CDR2 SQIVND (reference sequence). The full variable domain, rest sourced from reference TRBV19 and TRBJ2-1, is DGGITQSPKYLFRKEGQNVTLSCEQNLNHDAMYWYRQDPGQGLRLIYYSQIVNDFQKGDIAEGYSVSREKKESFPLTVTSAQKNPTAFYLCASSTRLAAVSYNEQFFGPGTRLTVL.

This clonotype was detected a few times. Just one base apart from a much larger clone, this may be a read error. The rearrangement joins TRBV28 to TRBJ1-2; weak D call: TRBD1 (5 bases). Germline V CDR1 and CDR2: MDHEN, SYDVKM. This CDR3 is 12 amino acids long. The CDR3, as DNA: TGTGCCAGCAGTTTTATCGGGGCTGGCTACGCCTTC. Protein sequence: CASSFIGAGYAF.

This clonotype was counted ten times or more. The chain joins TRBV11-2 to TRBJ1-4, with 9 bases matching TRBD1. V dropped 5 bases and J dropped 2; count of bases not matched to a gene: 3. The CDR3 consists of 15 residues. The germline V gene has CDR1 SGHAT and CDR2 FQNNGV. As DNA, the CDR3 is TGTGCCAGCAGCGGGACAGGGCCCACTAATGAAAAACTGTTTTTT. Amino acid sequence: CASSGTGPTNEKLFF.

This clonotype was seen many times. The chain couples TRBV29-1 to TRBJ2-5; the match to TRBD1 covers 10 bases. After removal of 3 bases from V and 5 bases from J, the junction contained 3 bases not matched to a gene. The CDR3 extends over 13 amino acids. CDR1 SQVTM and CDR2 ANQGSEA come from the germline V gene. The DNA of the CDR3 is TGCAGCGTTGAGGGACAGGGGAGGGAGACCCAGTACTTC. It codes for CSVEGQGRETQYF.

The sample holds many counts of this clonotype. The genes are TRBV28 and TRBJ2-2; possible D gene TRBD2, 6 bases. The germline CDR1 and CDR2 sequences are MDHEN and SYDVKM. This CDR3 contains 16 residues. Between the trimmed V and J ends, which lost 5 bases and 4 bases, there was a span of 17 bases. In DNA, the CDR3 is TGTGCCAGCAGTCATATGGGGCGGGGCTTCACCGGGGAGCTGTTTTTT. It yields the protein CASSHMGRGFTGELFF.

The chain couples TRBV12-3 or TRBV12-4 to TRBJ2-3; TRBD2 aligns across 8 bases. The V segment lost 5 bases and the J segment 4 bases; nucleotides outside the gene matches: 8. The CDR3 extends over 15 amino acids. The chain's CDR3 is CASSPRSGSADTQYF. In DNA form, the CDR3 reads TGTGCCAGCAGTCCTCGGAGCGGGAGCGCAGATACGCAGTATTTT.

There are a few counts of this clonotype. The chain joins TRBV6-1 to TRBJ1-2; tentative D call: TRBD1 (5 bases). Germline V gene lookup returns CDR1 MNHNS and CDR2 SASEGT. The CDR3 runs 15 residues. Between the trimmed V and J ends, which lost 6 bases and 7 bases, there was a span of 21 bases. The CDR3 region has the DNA TGTGCCAGCAGCACCGCTGGGGGGGAGGTAGGTGGCTACACCTTC. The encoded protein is CASSTAGGEVGGYTF.

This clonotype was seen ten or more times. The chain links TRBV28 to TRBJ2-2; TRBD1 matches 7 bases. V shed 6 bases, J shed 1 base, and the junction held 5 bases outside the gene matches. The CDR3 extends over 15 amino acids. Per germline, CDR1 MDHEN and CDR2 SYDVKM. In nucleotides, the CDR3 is TGTGCCAGCAGCTCGACAGGGAGGAACACCGGGGAGCTGTTTTTT. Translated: CASSSTGRNTGELFF.

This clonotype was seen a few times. CDR3 sequence (DNA): TGTGCCAGTAAACAGGGACTAGCGAGCTACGAGCAGTACTTC. Translation gives CASKQGLASYEQYF. V is TRBV19 and J is TRBJ2-7, with 10 bases lining up with TRBD2. Per the germline V gene, CDR1 is LNHDA and CDR2 is SQIVND (reference sequence). The length of the CDR3 is 14 residues. The V gene end was trimmed by 7 bases and the J gene end by 3 bases; junction bases not matched to a gene: 6.

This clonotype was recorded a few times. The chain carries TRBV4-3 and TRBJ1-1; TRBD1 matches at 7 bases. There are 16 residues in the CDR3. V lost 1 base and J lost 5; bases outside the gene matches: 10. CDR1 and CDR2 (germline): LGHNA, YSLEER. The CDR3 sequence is CASSQARQGPRTEAFF. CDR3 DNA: TGCGCCAGCAGCCAAGCGAGACAGGGCCCCCGTACTGAAGCTTTCTTT.